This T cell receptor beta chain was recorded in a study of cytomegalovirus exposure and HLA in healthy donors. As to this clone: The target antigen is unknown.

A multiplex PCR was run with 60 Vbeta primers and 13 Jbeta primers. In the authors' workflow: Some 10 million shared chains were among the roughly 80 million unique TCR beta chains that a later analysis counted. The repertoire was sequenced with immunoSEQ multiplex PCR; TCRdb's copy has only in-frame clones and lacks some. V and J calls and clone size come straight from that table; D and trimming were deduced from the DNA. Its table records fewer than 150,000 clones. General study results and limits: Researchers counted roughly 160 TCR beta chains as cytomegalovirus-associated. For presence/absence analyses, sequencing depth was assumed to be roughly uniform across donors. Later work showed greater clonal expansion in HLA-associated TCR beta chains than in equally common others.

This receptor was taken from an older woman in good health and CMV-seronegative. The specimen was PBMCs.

The CDR3 region is CASSRTRRAYEQYF. The CDR3 coding sequence is TGTGCCAGCTCACGGACTAGACGGGCCTACGAGCAGTACTTC. V gene TRBV18 combines with J gene TRBJ2-7; TRBD2 aligns across 7 bases. The V segment lost 4 bases and the J segment 2 bases; nucleotides outside the gene matches: 5. This CDR3 has 14 amino acids. Per the germline V gene, CDR1 is KGHSH and CDR2 is LQKENI.